The rows below give T cell receptor beta chains drawn from one sample of a study of blood T cell repertoires in COVID-19. Assay: immunoSEQ multiplex PCR; the TCRdb copy retains only in-frame clones and omits some. The sample includes just over 350,000 clones, 80% to 90% of them seen just once. The sample consisted of peripheral blood. The receptors originated from a woman aged 60-75 years with COVID-19, enrolled during active disease. Both conserved end residues are part of each CDR3. The order of the fields is D gene, V gene, J gene, clone size, CDR3 DNA, CDR3 protein. The D gene is left open where the match is weak. The size of a clone is reported for some rows only, either as once, few or many, or as a class for expanded clones.

d_gene: NA
v_gene: TRBV5-5
j_gene: TRBJ2-7
abundance: once
CDR3nt: TGTGCCAGCAGCTTCAGGGAATCTTTCTACGAGCAGTACTTC
CDR3aa: CASSFRESFYEQYF

d_gene: TRBD1
v_gene: TRBV5-6
j_gene: TRBJ1-2
abundance: NA
CDR3nt: TGTGCCAGCAGCTTTTTGGACAGGGAGGATGGCTACACCTTC
CDR3aa: CASSFLDREDGYTF

d_gene: NA
v_gene: TRBV5-1
j_gene: TRBJ2-1
abundance: NA
CDR3nt: TGCGCCAGCCGAATACAGAGCTCCTACAATGAGCAGTTCTTC
CDR3aa: CASRIQSSYNEQFF

d_gene: TRBD1
v_gene: TRBV5-1
j_gene: TRBJ1-4
abundance: NA
CDR3nt: TGCGCCAGCAGCCGGACAGGGGTCCGTGAAAAACTGTTTTTT
CDR3aa: CASSRTGVREKLFF

d_gene: NA
v_gene: TRBV7-9
j_gene: TRBJ1-2
abundance: NA
CDR3nt: TGTGCCAGCAGCTTGTCACAGGACATTCTCTATGGCTACACCTTC
CDR3aa: CASSLSQDILYGYTF

d_gene: NA
v_gene: TRBV28
j_gene: TRBJ2-5
abundance: NA
CDR3nt: TGTGCCAGCCGACCCTCGCGGGGAGCTCCAGAGACCCAGTACTTC
CDR3aa: CASRPSRGAPETQYF

d_gene: NA
v_gene: TRBV28
j_gene: TRBJ1-1
abundance: NA
CDR3nt: TGTGCCAGCAGTTCCCGGAGCAGTACAGGGTCGAACACTGAAGCTTTCTTT
CDR3aa: CASSSRSSTGSNTEAFF

d_gene: NA
v_gene: TRBV20-1
j_gene: TRBJ2-1
abundance: once
CDR3nt: TGCAGTGCTAGTCAGGGTACAGCGTACAATGAGCAGTTCTTC
CDR3aa: CSASQGTAYNEQFF

d_gene: TRBD1
v_gene: TRBV29-1
j_gene: TRBJ1-2
abundance: few
CDR3nt: TGCAGCGTTGACCTGGACAGGGGCGGAGGCTATGGCTACACCTTC
CDR3aa: CSVDLDRGGGYGYTF

d_gene: TRBD2
v_gene: TRBV5-1
j_gene: TRBJ2-3
abundance: once
CDR3nt: TGCGCCAGCAGTCTGGCTAGCGGGGGTTTGGATACGCAGTATTTT
CDR3aa: CASSLASGGLDTQYF

d_gene: NA
v_gene: TRBV27
j_gene: TRBJ2-5
abundance: few
CDR3nt: TGTGCCAGCAGTTTTTTAGTGGACAGCGCCCAGTACTTC
CDR3aa: CASSFLVDSAQYF

d_gene: NA
v_gene: TRBV5-1
j_gene: TRBJ1-1
abundance: NA
CDR3nt: TGCGCCAGCAGCTCCCGACAGGCAAACACTGAAGCTTTCTTT
CDR3aa: CASSSRQANTEAFF

d_gene: TRBD1
v_gene: TRBV27
j_gene: TRBJ1-2
abundance: NA
CDR3nt: TGTGCCAGCAGTCTGAAAACCGGGACAGGGGGATACTATGGCTACACCTTC
CDR3aa: CASSLKTGTGGYYGYTF

d_gene: TRBD1
v_gene: TRBV2
j_gene: TRBJ2-1
abundance: NA
CDR3nt: TGTGCCAGCAATATGGACAGGGATGATGAGCAGTTCTTC
CDR3aa: CASNMDRDDEQFF

d_gene: TRBD1
v_gene: TRBV9
j_gene: TRBJ2-7
abundance: NA
CDR3nt: TGTGCCAGCAGCGCTTCAGGGGGTCGGCACTACGAGCAGTACTTC
CDR3aa: CASSASGGRHYEQYF

d_gene: NA
v_gene: TRBV7-2
j_gene: TRBJ2-7
abundance: NA
CDR3nt: TGTGCCAGCAGCCCCAGGATCTCCTACGAGCAGTACTTC
CDR3aa: CASSPRISYEQYF

d_gene: TRBD2
v_gene: TRBV11-2
j_gene: TRBJ2-3
abundance: once
CDR3nt: TGTGCCAGCAGCAGACTAGCGGGGGGCTCAGATACGCAGTATTTT
CDR3aa: CASSRLAGGSDTQYF

d_gene: TRBD2
v_gene: TRBV19
j_gene: TRBJ2-1
abundance: NA
CDR3nt: TGTGCCAGTAGTATCCTAGCGGGGAGATACAATGAGCAGTTCTTC
CDR3aa: CASSILAGRYNEQFF

d_gene: TRBD1
v_gene: TRBV6-5
j_gene: TRBJ2-7
abundance: NA
CDR3nt: TGTGCCAGCAGGACGAGTGGGCAGGGGGTCTCCGAGCAGTACTTC
CDR3aa: CASRTSGQGVSEQYF

d_gene: NA
v_gene: TRBV10-3
j_gene: TRBJ2-5
abundance: NA
CDR3nt: TGTGCCATCAGTGTGTACCAGCAAGAGACCCAGTACTTC
CDR3aa: CAISVYQQETQYF

d_gene: NA
v_gene: TRBV5-4
j_gene: TRBJ2-2
abundance: NA
CDR3nt: TGTGCCAGCAGAAAAGAACTCGGGGAGCTGTTTTTT
CDR3aa: CASRKELGELFF

d_gene: NA
v_gene: TRBV5-4
j_gene: TRBJ1-6
abundance: NA
CDR3nt: TGTGCCAGCAGCGCGGGACCGCTGCATAATTCACCCCTCCACTTT
CDR3aa: CASSAGPLHNSPLHF

d_gene: NA
v_gene: TRBV12-3/TRBV12-4
j_gene: TRBJ2-7
abundance: NA
CDR3nt: TGTGCCAGCAGTATTGGGGGGGCGACCGAGCAGTACTTC
CDR3aa: CASSIGGATEQYF